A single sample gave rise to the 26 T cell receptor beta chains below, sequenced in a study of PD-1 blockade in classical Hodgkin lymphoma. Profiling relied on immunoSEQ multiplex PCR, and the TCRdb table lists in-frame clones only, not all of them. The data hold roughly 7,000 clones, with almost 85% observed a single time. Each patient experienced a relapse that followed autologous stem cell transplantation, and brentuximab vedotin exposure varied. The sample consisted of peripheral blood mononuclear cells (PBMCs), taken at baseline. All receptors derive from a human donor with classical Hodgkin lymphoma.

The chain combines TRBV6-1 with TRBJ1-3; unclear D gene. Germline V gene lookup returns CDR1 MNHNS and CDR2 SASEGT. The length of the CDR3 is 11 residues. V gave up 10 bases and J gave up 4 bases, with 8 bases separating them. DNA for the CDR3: TGTGCCACCCAAATGGGAAACACCATATATTTT. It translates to CATQMGNTIYF.

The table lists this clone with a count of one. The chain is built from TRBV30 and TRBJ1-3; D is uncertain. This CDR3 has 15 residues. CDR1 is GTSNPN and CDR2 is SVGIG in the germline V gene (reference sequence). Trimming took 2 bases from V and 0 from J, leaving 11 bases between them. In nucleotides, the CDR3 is TGTGCCTGGAGTACCTCCTGGCCCTCTGGAAACACCATATATTTT. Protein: CAWSTSWPSGNTIYF.

CDR3 residues: CASSGDQGFNQPQHF. For the CDR3, the DNA is TGTGCCAGTTCGGGCGATCAGGGTTTCAATCAGCCCCAGCATTTT. The chain is built from TRBV19 and TRBJ1-5; D might be TRBD1 (5 bases). The CDR3 runs to 15 residues. The germline gives CDR1 LNHDA, CDR2 SQIVND (reference sequence). The V end was cut by 8 bases, the J end by 3 bases, with 17 bases between. The complete variable domain, with remaining parts taken from reference TRBV19 and TRBJ1-5, reads DGGITQSPKYLFRKEGQNVTLSCEQNLNHDAMYWYRQDPGQGLRLIYYSQIVNDFQKGDIAEGYSVSREKKESFPLTVTSAQKNPTAFYLCASSGDQGFNQPQHFGDGTRLSIL.

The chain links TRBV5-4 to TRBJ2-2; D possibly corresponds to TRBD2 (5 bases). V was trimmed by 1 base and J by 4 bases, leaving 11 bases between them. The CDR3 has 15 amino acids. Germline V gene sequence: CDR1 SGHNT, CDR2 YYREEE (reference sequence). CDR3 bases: TGTGCCAGCAGCTTGTCAGGACTCGCCACCGGGGAGCTGTTTTTT. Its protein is CASSLSGLATGELFF.

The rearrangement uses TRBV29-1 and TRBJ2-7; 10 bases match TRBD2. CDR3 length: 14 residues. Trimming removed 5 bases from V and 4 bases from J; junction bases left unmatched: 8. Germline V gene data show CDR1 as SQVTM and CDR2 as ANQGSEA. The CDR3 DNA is TGCAGCGTTACCCATAGCGGGAGGAAGTACGAGCAGTACTTC. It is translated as CSVTHSGRKYEQYF.

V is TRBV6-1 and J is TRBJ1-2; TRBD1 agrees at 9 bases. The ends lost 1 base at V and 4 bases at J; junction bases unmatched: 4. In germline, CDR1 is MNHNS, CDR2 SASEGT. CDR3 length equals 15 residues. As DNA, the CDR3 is TGTGCCAGCAGTGAAGGAACAGGGGGCGGCTATGGCTACACCTTC. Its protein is CASSEGTGGGYGYTF.

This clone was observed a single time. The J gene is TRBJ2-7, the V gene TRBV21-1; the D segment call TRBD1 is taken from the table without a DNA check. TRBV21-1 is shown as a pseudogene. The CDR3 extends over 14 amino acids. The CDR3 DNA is TGTGCCAGCAGCAAGCCGGGACAGGCCCACGAGCAGTACTTC. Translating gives CASSKPGQAHEQYF.

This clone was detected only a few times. The CDR3 nucleotides are TGTGCCAGCAGCCTACGGGACAGATCGCCCAGCAATCAGCCCCAGCATTTT. Translation gives CASSLRDRSPSNQPQHF. The chain employs TRBV11-2 and TRBJ1-5, with 7 positions matching TRBD1. J gave up 1 base and V 5 bases, and 11 bases lay outside the gene matches. This CDR3 is built from 17 residues. Germline CDR1 reads SGHAT; CDR2 reads FQNNGV. Variable domain in full (rest from reference TRBV11-2 and TRBJ1-5): EAGVAQSPRYKIIEKRQSVAFWCNPISGHATLYWYQQILGQGPKLLIQFQNNGVVDDSQLPKDRFSAERLKGVDSTLKIQPAKLEDSAVYLCASSLRDRSPSNQPQHFGDGTRLSIL.

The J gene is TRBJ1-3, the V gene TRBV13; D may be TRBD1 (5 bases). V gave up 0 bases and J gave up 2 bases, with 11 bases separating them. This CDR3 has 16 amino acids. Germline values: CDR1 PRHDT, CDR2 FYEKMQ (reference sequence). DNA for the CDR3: TGTGCCAGCAGCTTAGGGGCAGGGAGGCCTGGAAACACCATATATTTT. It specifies CASSLGAGRPGNTIYF.

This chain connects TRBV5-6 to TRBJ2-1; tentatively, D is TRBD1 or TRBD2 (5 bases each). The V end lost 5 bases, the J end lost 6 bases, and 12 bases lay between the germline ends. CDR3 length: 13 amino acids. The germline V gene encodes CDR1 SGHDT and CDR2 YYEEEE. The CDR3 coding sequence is TGTGCCAGCAGGGCTCGGGGCCCCAATGAGCAGTTCTTC. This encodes CASRARGPNEQFF.

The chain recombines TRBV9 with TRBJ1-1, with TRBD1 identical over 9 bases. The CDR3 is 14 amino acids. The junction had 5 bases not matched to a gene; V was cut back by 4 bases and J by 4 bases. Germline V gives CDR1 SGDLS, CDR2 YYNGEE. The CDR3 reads CASSRTGAVTEAFF. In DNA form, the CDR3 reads TGTGCCAGCAGCCGGACAGGGGCGGTCACTGAAGCTTTCTTT.

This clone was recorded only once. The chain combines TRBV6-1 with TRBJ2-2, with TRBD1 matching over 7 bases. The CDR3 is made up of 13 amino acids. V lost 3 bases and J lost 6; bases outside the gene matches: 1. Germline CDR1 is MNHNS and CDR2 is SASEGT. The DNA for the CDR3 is TGTGCCAGCAGTGAGACAGGGCCCGGGGAGCTGTTTTTT. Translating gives CASSETGPGELFF.

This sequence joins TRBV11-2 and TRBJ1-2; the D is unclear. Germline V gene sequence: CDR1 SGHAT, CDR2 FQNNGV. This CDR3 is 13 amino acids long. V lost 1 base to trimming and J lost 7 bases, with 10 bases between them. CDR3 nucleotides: TGTGCCAGCAGCTTAGGTAGGGCCGGTGGCTACACCTTC. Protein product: CASSLGRAGGYTF.

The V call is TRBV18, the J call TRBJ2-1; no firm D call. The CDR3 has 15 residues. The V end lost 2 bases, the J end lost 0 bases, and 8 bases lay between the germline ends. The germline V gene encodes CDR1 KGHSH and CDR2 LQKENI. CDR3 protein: CASSPTSYSYNEQFF. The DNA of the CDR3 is TGTGCCAGCTCACCAACGAGTTACTCCTACAATGAGCAGTTCTTC.

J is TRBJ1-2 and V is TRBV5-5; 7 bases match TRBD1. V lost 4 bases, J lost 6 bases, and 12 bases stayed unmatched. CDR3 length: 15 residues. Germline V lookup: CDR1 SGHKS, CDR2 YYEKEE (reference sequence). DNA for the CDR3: TGTGCCAGCAGCCCGGACAGGAATGGGTATGATGGCTACACCTTC. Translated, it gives CASSPDRNGYDGYTF. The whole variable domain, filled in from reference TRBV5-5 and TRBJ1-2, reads DAGVTQSPTHLIKTRGQQVTLRCSPISGHKSVSWYQQVLGQGPQFIFQYYEKEERGRGNFPDRFSARQFPNYSSELNVNALLLGDSALYLCASSPDRNGYDGYTFGSGTRLTVV.

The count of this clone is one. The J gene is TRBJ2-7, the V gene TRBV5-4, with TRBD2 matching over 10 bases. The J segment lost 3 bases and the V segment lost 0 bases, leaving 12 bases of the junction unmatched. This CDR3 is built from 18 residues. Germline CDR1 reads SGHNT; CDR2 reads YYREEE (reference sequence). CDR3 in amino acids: CASSLGGRLAGGLYEQYF. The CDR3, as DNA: TGTGCCAGCAGCTTGGGGGGGCGACTAGCGGGCGGACTCTACGAGCAGTACTTC.

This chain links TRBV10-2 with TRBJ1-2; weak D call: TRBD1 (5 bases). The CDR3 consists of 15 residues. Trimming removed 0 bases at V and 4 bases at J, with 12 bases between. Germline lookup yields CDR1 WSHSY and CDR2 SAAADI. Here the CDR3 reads CASSESGRGTYGYTF. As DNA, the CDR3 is TGCGCCAGCAGTGAGTCCGGGAGGGGCACCTATGGCTACACCTTC.

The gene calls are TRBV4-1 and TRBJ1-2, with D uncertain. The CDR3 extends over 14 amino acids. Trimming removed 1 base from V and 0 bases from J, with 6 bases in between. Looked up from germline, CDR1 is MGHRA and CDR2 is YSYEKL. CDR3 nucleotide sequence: TGCGCCAGCAGCCAAGCAGGAGCTAACTATGGCTACACCTTC. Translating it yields CASSQAGANYGYTF.

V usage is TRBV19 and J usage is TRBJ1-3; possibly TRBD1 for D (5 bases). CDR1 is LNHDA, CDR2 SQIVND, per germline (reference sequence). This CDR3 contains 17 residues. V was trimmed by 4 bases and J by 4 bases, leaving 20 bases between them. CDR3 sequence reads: CASSTFAAGSLGNTIYF. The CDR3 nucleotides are TGTGCCAGTAGTACCTTTGCGGCAGGGTCTCTCGGAAACACCATATATTTT.

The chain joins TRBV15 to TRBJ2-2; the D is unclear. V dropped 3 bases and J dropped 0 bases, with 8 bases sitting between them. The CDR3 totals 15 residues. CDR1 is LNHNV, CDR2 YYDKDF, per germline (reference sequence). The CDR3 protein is CATSSYRANTGELFF. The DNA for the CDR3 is TGTGCCACCAGCAGTTATCGAGCGAACACCGGGGAGCTGTTTTTT.

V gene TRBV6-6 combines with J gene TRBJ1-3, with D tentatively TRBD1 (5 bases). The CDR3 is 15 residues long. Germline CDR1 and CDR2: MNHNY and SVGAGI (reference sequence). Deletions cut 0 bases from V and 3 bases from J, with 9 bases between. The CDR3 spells CASSYSGDIGNTIYF. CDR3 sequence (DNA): TGTGCCAGCAGTTACTCAGGGGATATTGGAAACACCATATATTTT.

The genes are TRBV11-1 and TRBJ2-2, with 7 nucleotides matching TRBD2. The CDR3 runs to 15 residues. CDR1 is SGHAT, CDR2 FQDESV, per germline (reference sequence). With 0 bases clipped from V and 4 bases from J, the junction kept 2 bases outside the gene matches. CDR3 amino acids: CASSLAGGFTGELFF. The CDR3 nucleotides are TGTGCCAGCAGCTTAGCGGGGGGGTTCACCGGGGAGCTGTTTTTT.

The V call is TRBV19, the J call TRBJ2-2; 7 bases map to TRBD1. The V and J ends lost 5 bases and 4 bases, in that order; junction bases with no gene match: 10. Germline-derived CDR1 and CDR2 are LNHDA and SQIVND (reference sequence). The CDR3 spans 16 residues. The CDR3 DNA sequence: TGTGCCAGTAGTTCCCCCAGGGGGATTAGCACCGGGGAGCTGTTTTTT. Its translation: CASSSPRGISTGELFF.

The CDR3 region is CAWSGYGYTF. CDR3 DNA: TGTGCCTGGAGTGGGTATGGCTACACCTTC. The genes are TRBV30 and TRBJ1-2; no firm D call. The CDR3 totals 10 residues. The germline V gene has CDR1 GTSNPN and CDR2 SVGIG (reference sequence). With 1 base removed from V and 5 bases from J, the gap between germline ends came to 2 bases.

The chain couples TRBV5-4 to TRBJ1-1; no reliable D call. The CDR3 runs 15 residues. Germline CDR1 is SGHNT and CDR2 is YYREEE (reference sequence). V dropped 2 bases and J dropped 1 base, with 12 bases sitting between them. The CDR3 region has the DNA TGTGCCAGCAGCTTTGGTTGGGGATCGAACACTGAAGCTTTCTTT. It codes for CASSFGWGSNTEAFF.

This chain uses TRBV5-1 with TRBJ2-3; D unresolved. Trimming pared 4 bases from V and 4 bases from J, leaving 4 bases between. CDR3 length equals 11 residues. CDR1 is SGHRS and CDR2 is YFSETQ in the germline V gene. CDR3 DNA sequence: TGCGCCAGCAGCACCTCAGATACGCAGTATTTT. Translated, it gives CASSTSDTQYF.